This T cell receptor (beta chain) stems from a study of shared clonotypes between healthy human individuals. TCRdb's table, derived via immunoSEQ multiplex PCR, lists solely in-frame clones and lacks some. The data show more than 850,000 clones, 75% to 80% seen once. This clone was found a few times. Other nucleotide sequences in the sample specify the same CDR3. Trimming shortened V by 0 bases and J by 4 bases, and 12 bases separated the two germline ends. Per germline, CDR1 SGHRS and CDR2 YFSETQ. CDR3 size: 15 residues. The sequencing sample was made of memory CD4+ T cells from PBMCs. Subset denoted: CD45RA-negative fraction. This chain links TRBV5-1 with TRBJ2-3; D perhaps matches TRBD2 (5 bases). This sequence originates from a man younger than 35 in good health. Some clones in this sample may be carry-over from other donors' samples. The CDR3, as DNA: TGCGCCAGCAGCTTGGCCCTTGCGGGTGCAGATACGCAGTATTTT. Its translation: CASSLALAGADTQYF. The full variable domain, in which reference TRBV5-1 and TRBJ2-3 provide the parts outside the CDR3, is KAGVTQTPRYLIKTRGQQVTLSCSPISGHRSVSWYQQTPGQGLQFLFEYFSETQRNKGNFPGRFSGRQFSNSRSEMNVSTLELGDSALYLCASSLALAGADTQYFGPGTRLTVL.